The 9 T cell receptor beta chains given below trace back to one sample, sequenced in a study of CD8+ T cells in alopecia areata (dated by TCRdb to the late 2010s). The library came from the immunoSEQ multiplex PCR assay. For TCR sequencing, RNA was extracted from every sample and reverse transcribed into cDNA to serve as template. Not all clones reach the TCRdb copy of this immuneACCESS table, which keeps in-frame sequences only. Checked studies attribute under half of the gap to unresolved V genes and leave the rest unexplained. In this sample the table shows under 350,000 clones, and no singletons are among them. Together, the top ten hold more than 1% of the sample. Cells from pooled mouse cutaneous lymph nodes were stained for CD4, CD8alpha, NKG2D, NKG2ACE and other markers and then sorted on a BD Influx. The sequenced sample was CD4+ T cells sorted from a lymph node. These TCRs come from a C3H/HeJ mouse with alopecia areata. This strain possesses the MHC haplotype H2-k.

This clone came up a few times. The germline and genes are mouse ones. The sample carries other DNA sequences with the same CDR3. CDR3 bases read: TGTGCCAGCAGTGGGCAGGGGGCGCAAGAC. Protein sequence: CASSGQGAQD. The CDR3 reads in full as CASSGQGAQDTQYF. J is TRBJ2-5 and V is TRBV13-3; 8 bases are shared with TRBD1. The read falls 4 residues short of the CDR3 end, and the missing part is taken from the germline J gene. After removal of 3 bases from V and 3 bases from J, the junction contained 3 bases not matched to a gene. CDR1 NNHDY and CDR2 SYVADS come from the germline V gene. The CDR3 spans 14 residues.

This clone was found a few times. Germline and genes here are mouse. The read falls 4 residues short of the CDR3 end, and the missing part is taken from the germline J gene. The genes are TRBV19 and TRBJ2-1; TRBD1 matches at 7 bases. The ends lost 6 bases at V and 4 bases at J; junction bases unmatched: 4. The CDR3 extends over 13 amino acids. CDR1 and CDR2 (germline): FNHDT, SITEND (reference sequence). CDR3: CASTDREYAEQFF. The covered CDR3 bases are TGTGCCAGCACCGACAGGGAGTATGCT.

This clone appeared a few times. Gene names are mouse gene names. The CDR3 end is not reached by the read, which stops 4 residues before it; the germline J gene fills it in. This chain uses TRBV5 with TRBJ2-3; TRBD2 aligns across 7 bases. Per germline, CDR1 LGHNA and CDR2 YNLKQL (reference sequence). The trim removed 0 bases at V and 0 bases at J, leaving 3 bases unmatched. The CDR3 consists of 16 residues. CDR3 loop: CASSQELGDSAETLYF. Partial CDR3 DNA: TGTGCCAGCAGCCAAGAGCTGGGGGATAGTGCAGAA.

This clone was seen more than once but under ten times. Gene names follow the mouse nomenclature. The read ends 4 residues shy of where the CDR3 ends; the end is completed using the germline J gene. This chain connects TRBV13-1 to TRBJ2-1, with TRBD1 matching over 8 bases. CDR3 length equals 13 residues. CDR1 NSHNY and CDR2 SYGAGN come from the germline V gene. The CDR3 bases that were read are TGTGCCAGCAGTCGGGACAGGTGGGCT. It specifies CASSRDRWA. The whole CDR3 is CASSRDRWAEQFF.

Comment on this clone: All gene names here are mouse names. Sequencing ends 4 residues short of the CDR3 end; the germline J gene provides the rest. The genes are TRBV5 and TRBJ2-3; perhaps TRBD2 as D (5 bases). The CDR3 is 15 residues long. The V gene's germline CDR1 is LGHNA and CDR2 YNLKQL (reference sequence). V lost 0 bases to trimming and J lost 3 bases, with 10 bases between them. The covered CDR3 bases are TGTGCCAGCAGCCAAGAATTGGGGAGGGCAGAA. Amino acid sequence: CASSQELGRAE. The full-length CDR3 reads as CASSQELGRAETLYF.

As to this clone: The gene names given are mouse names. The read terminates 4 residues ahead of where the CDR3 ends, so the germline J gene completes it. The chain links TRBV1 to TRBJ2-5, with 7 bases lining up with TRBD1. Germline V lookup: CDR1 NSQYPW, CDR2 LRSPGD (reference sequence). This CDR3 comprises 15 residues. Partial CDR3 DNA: TGCACCTGCAGTGCACTTACAGGGGAGGGGGAC. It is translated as CTCSALTGEGD. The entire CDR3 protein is CTCSALTGEGDTQYF.

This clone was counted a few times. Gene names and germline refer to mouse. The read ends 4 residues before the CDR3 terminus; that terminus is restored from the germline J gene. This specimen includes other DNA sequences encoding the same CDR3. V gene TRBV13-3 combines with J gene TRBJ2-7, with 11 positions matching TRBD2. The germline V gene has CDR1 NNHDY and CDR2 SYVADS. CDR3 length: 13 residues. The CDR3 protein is CASRRLGGYEQYF. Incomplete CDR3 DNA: TGTGCCAGCAGGCGACTGGGGGGGTAT.

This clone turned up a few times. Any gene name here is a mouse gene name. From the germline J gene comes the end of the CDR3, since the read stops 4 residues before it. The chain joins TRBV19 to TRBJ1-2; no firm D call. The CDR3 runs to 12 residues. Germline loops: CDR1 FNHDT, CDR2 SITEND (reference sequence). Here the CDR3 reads CASSIWGDDYTF. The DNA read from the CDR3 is TGTGCCAGCAGTATTTGGGGAGAC.

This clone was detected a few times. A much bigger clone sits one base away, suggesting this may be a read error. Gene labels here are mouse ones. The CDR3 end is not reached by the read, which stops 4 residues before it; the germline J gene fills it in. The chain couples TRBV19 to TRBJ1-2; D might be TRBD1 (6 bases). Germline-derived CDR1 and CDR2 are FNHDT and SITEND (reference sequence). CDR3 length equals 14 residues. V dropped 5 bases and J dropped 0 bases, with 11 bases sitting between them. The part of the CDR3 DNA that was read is TGTGCCAGCAGGTCCGGGACATCAAACTCC. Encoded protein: CASRSGTSNS. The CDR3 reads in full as CASRSGTSNSDYTF.